This is a list of T cell receptor beta chains from one sample in a study of cytomegalovirus exposure and HLA in healthy donors. The assay was immunoSEQ multiplex PCR, and TCRdb's table has in-frame clones only and misses some. This table holds 97,000 or so clones, roughly 80% found once. The source material was PBMCs. All receptors derive from a man in his forties in good health and CMV-seronegative. CDR3s include the opening cysteine and the closing phenylalanine or tryptophan. Fields, in order: CDR3 DNA, CDR3 protein, J gene, clone size, D gene, V gene. A D gene is named only where the DNA matches it firmly. Size values are once, few and many counts, or a class for expanded clones, and some rows have none.

TGTGCCAGCAGCTTATTAGGGGTTGGCACTGAAGCTTTCTTT	CASSLLGVGTEAFF	TRBJ1-1	few	.	TRBV7-9
TGTGCCATCAGTGATTATTGGGAGACAGGGACGTTTGAAGGCCAAGAGACCCAGTACTTC	CAISDYWETGTFEGQETQYF	TRBJ2-5	.	TRBD1	TRBV10-3
TGTGCCAGTATGTACGGGGAGGCCGGGGAGCTGTTTTTT	CASMYGEAGELFF	TRBJ2-2	.	.	TRBV19
TGTGCCTGGAGTGGTCTAGCGGGGGGCCGACGCCTTTACGAGCAGTACTTC	CAWSGLAGGRRLYEQYF	TRBJ2-7	.	TRBD2	TRBV30
TGTGCCAGTCGCCCCGGTGGGGCTGGTGAAAAACTGTTTTTT	CASRPGGAGEKLFF	TRBJ1-4	.	.	TRBV19
TGTGCCAGCATCCCCGCAGGGGGCGGCTATGGCTACACCTTC	CASIPAGGGYGYTF	TRBJ1-2	.	TRBD1	TRBV7-2
TGTGCCAGGGCGATTGGGACTCCTCCCAATGAGCAGTTCTTC	CARAIGTPPNEQFF	TRBJ2-1	.	.	TRBV2
TGTGCCAGCAGCACCGGGACAGACGGGGAAAAACTGTTTTTT	CASSTGTDGEKLFF	TRBJ1-4	.	TRBD1	TRBV5-4
TGCAGCCTGCGGTTGGGTGAGACCCAGTACTTC	CSLRLGETQYF	TRBJ2-5	few	.	TRBV29-1
TGTGCCAGCTCACCACCGGCGGGGCAGCAGTTCTTC	CASSPPAGQQFF	TRBJ2-1	.	.	TRBV18
TGCGCCAGCAGCCCTACTGAGAACACCGGGGAGCTGTTTTTT	CASSPTENTGELFF	TRBJ2-2	.	.	TRBV5-1
TGTGCCAGCAGCTTAGCGGTCCGGAATCAGCCCCAGCATTTT	CASSLAVRNQPQHF	TRBJ1-5	.	.	TRBV7-9
TGTGCCAGCAGCTTAGAAGCTCTCTATGGCTACACCTTC	CASSLEALYGYTF	TRBJ1-2	.	.	TRBV7-2
TGTGCCATCAGTGATGCTACCCGGGCAGGGGGCCTCTCCTACGAGCAGTACTTC	CAISDATRAGGLSYEQYF	TRBJ2-7	.	TRBD1	TRBV10-3
TGCGCCAGCAGTCTGGGACTAGCGGGTGGATCGAGCACAGATACGCAGTATTTT	CASSLGLAGGSSTDTQYF	TRBJ2-3	.	TRBD2	TRBV5-1
TGTGCCAGTAGTATAGATGAGAGTCACGAGCAGTACTTC	CASSIDESHEQYF	TRBJ2-7	.	.	TRBV19
TGTGCCAGCAGCTCGAGTCGGGGTGGGGAGCAGTACTTC	CASSSSRGGEQYF	TRBJ2-7	.	.	TRBV13
TGCAGCGTTAGGACAGGGTTAGAGGGGGACCAGTACTTC	CSVRTGLEGDQYF	TRBJ2-5	.	TRBD1	TRBV29-1
TGTGCCACCAGCAGAGAACCAGGCAAAAGCACAGATACGCAGTATTTT	CATSREPGKSTDTQYF	TRBJ2-3	.	.	TRBV15
TGCAGCGTTACCAGTCAGGGGGGCTACACCTTC	CSVTSQGGYTF	TRBJ1-2	.	.	TRBV29-1
TGTGCCAGCAGTTATAGCGGGGGGGCTACTCGCGAGCAGTACTTC	CASSYSGGATREQYF	TRBJ2-7	once	TRBD2	TRBV6-6
TGCGCCAGCAGCTTGGAAGGGACAGGAGATGAAAAACTGTTTTTT	CASSLEGTGDEKLFF	TRBJ1-4	.	TRBD1	TRBV5-1
TGTGCCAGCAGACTTGTACGGGGATTCTCCTACGAGCAGTACTTC	CASRLVRGFSYEQYF	TRBJ2-7	.	.	TRBV27
TGTGCTAGTGGTTTGGTAGTACAGGGTGGCACTGAAGCTTTCTTT	CASGLVVQGGTEAFF	TRBJ1-1	.	.	TRBV12-5
TGTGCCAGCAGTTACTCGGGGGGGGAGGGTCTCTACGAGCAGTACTTC	CASSYSGGEGLYEQYF	TRBJ2-7	.	TRBD2	TRBV6-5
TGTGCCAGCAGCCAGGGGAACTATGGCTACACCTTC	CASSQGNYGYTF	TRBJ1-2	once	.	TRBV7-9
TGTGCCAGCAGTTACTCGAACAGGGAGGGGAGTAAAGCTTTCTTT	CASSYSNREGSKAFF	TRBJ1-1	.	.	TRBV6-5
TGCGCCAGCAGCCAACAACAGGGAACTGAAGCTTTCTTT	CASSQQQGTEAFF	TRBJ1-1	few	.	TRBV4-3
TGCGCCAGCAGCTCCCCGGGACTAGCGGGGGGATCCTACAATGAGCAGTTCTTC	CASSSPGLAGGSYNEQFF	TRBJ2-1	.	TRBD2	TRBV5-1
TGTGCCAGCAGCTTAAGCGGGTTTCGAGAGACCCAGTACTTC	CASSLSGFRETQYF	TRBJ2-5	.	.	TRBV5-4
TGTGCCAGTAGTGCCAGGACGTTGGGGGGGCGGGATACGCAGTATTTT	CASSARTLGGRDTQYF	TRBJ2-3	once	.	TRBV19
TGCGCCAGCAGCTCACGACAGGGTGTGACACAAGAGACCCAGTACTTC	CASSSRQGVTQETQYF	TRBJ2-5	.	TRBD1	TRBV5-1